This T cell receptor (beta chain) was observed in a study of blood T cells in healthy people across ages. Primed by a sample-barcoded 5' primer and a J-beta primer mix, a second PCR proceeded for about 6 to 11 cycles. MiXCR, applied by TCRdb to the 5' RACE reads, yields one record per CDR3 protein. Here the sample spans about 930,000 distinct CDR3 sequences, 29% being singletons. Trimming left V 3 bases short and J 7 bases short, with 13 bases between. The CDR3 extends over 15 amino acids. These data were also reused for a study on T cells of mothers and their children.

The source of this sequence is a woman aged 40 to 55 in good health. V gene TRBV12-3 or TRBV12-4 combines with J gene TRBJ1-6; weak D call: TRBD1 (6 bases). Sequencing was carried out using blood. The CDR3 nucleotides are TGTGCCAGCAGTTTCGGAGGGGGACAAAATTCACCCCTCCACTTT. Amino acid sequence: CASSFGGGQNSPLHF.